Listed here are 26 T cell receptor beta chains from one sample, sequenced in a study of blood T cells in healthy people across ages. A J-beta primer mix and a sample-barcoded 5' primer were used in a second PCR of roughly 6 to 11 cycles. TCRdb re-analysed the 5' RACE reads in MiXCR, keeping a single row per CDR3 protein. The table includes hundreds of thousands of distinct CDR3 sequences, about 62% detected once. Input material: blood. The receptors originated from a man aged 30-40 years in good health.

This clonotype was counted a few times. This chain links TRBV15 with TRBJ2-7; 7 positions agree with TRBD1. The CDR3 runs to 15 residues. Per germline, CDR1 LNHNV and CDR2 YYDKDF (reference sequence). Trimming removed 5 bases from V and 3 bases from J; junction bases left unmatched: 10. CDR3 DNA: TGTGCCACCAGCGGTTGGACAGGCATAAACTACGAGCAGTACTTC. It specifies CATSGWTGINYEQYF.

V usage is TRBV7-9 and J usage is TRBJ1-6, with 7 bases identical to TRBD1. The CDR3 has 17 amino acids. Germline CDR1 and CDR2: SEHNR and FQNEAQ (reference sequence). Trimming cost V 0 bases and J 9 bases; bases outside gene matches: 11. The CDR3 DNA reads TGTGCCAGCAGCTTAGCGCTACCGAGGGACAGAATTTCACCCCTCCACTTT. This codes for CASSLALPRDRISPLHF.

The chain carries TRBV12-3 or TRBV12-4 and TRBJ1-5; D not resolved. Trimming stripped 2 bases from V and 3 bases from J, with 11 bases between. The CDR3 is made up of 15 amino acids. As DNA, the CDR3 is TGTGCCAGCAGTTTAACTGCGGGAATCAATCAGCCCCAGCATTTT. It specifies CASSLTAGINQPQHF.

The gene calls are TRBV20-1 and TRBJ1-2; 7 bases are shared with TRBD1. V was clipped by 6 bases and J by 1 base; unmatched bases: 5. This CDR3 is built from 13 residues. CDR1 is DFQATT, CDR2 SNEGSKA, per germline (reference sequence). The CDR3 DNA reads TGCAGTGCGGGGGGACAGAATAACTATGGCTACACCTTC. It codes for CSAGGQNNYGYTF.

The CDR3 DNA follows: TGTGCCAGCAGTTGGGGACAGGGGGATGAAGCTTTCTTT. It is translated as CASSWGQGDEAFF. V usage is TRBV28 and J usage is TRBJ1-1, with 11 bases that match TRBD1. Per the germline V gene, CDR1 is MDHEN and CDR2 is SYDVKM. The J segment lost 7 bases and the V segment lost 4 bases, leaving 2 bases of the junction unmatched. The CDR3 is 13 residues long.

The rearrangement uses TRBV29-1 and TRBJ2-3, with D possibly matching TRBD2 (5 bases). This CDR3 spans 13 amino acids. Per the germline V gene, CDR1 is SQVTM and CDR2 is ANQGSEA. Deletions cut 4 bases from V and 1 base from J, with 9 bases between. The CDR3 sequence: CSVAWRGTDTQYF. CDR3 nucleotides: TGCAGCGTTGCGTGGCGGGGCACAGATACGCAGTATTTT.

The genes are TRBV3-1 and TRBJ2-5; 7 nucleotides align to TRBD1. The CDR3 covers 14 residues. Per germline, CDR1 LGHDT and CDR2 YNNKEL (reference sequence). The V and J ends lost 6 bases and 5 bases, in that order; junction bases with no gene match: 9. The CDR3: CASSYRGLEETQYF. In DNA, the CDR3 is TGTGCCAGCAGTTACAGGGGATTAGAGGAGACCCAGTACTTC.

This rearrangement joins TRBV7-8 to TRBJ2-5; D perhaps matches TRBD2 (5 bases). This CDR3 region has 14 residues. Germline values: CDR1 SGHVS, CDR2 FQNEAQ. V was trimmed by 8 bases and J by 1 base, leaving 14 bases between them. CDR3 DNA sequence: TGTGCCAGCTCCCAAAGGCGGGTCCAAGAGACCCAGTACTTC. It encodes CASSQRRVQETQYF.

A word on this clonotype: A much bigger clone sits one base away, suggesting this may be a read error. The J gene is TRBJ2-4, the V gene TRBV10-3; D perhaps matches TRBD2 (5 bases). The DNA end lines up better with TRBJ2-7; the J call may be wrong. CDR1 is ENHRY and CDR2 is SYGVKD in the germline V gene. The CDR3 has 13 amino acids. CDR3 coding DNA: TGTGCCAGCGCGACTGGAGGACGGTACGAGCAGTACTTC. Amino acids: CASATGGRYEQYF.

This clonotype appeared once. The CDR3 is CASSLYRRGRGNEQFF. CDR3 in DNA: TGTGCCAGCAGTTTATATCGGCGGGGGCGCGGAAATGAGCAGTTCTTC. V and J are TRBV27 and TRBJ2-1; possibly TRBD2 for D (7 bases). This CDR3 is 16 amino acids long. Germline CDR1 is MNHEY and CDR2 is SMNVEV (reference sequence). V lost 1 base to trimming and J lost 7 bases, with 17 bases between them.

The chain recombines TRBV7-9 with TRBJ2-1; TRBD1 matches 9 bases. The CDR3 contains 15 residues. Germline V gene sequence: CDR1 SEHNR, CDR2 FQNEAQ (reference sequence). J gave up 2 bases and V 5 bases, and 4 bases lay outside the gene matches. The CDR3 DNA follows: TGTGCCAGCAGCAATACAGGGGGCCCCTACAATGAGCAGTTCTTC. As protein: CASSNTGGPYNEQFF.

This clonotype was observed a handful of times. Written as DNA, the CDR3 is TGCAGTGCCACCGACAGGGCGAAGGGTGATGAAAAACTGTTTTTT. It is translated as CSATDRAKGDEKLFF. V and J are TRBV20-1 and TRBJ1-4; 7 bases are a match to TRBD1. Germline V gives CDR1 DFQATT, CDR2 SNEGSKA (reference sequence). Losses at the gene ends were 6 bases for V and 6 bases for J; bases not matched to a gene: 13. The CDR3 has 15 residues.

This clonotype was detected only a few times. The genes are TRBV20-1 and TRBJ2-1; D uncertain. Looked up from germline, CDR1 is DFQATT and CDR2 is SNEGSKA (reference sequence). Trimming pared 1 base from V and 6 bases from J, leaving 10 bases between. The CDR3 spans 13 residues. The CDR3 here is CSARVGSINEQFF. DNA of the CDR3: TGCAGTGCTAGAGTGGGCAGCATCAATGAGCAGTTCTTC.

This chain uses TRBV13 with TRBJ2-7; D possibly uses TRBD1 or TRBD2 (5 bases each). CDR3 size: 14 residues. V shed 3 bases and J shed 6 bases, with 15 bases lying between them. The germline CDR1 and CDR2 sequences are PRHDT and FYEKMQ (reference sequence). The CDR3 sequence is CASSFRDEVGEQYF. The DNA for the CDR3 is TGTGCCAGCAGCTTCCGGGACGAGGTCGGCGAGCAGTACTTC.

The V gene is TRBV20-1, the J gene TRBJ2-6; D unclear. The CDR3 is 13 residues long. V lost 4 bases and J 4 bases, leaving 8 bases between the germline ends. Germline CDR1 DFQATT, CDR2 SNEGSKA (reference sequence). The CDR3 is CSAMGSGANVLTF. The CDR3 DNA reads as TGCAGTGCTATGGGGTCCGGGGCCAACGTCCTGACTTTC.

The chain combines TRBV20-1 with TRBJ1-5, with a possible D match to TRBD1 (5 bases). Germline lookup yields CDR1 DFQATT and CDR2 SNEGSKA (reference sequence). The CDR3 has 12 amino acids. The CDR3 sequence is CSGGDFNQPQHF. The CDR3 DNA sequence: TGCAGCGGGGGAGATTTCAATCAGCCCCAGCATTTT.

V gene TRBV3-1 combines with J gene TRBJ1-2; 10 nucleotides align to TRBD1. CDR1 LGHDT and CDR2 YNNKEL come from the germline V gene (reference sequence). The junction had 12 bases not matched to a gene; V was cut back by 4 bases and J by 10 bases. This CDR3 has 15 amino acids. The CDR3 region is CASSPYGTGAPAYTF. CDR3 nucleotides: TGTGCCAGCAGCCCCTATGGGACAGGGGCCCCGGCCTACACCTTC.

As for this clonotype: The junction shows a germline mismatch at one end, possibly a read error. The V and J genes are TRBV4-3 and TRBJ2-7, with D hard to call. Germline CDR1 and CDR2: LGHNA and YSLEER. The CDR3 contains 13 residues. In DNA form, the CDR3 reads TGTGCCAGCAGCCAGGAAGGCCTGGGGGAGCAGTACTTC. Its protein product is CASSQEGLGEQYF.

This clonotype showed up just a few times. The chain recombines TRBV7-8 with TRBJ2-7; 7 bases match TRBD1. The CDR3 contains 15 residues. The trim removed 5 bases at V and 0 bases at J, leaving 7 bases unmatched. Germline-derived CDR1 and CDR2 are SGHVS and FQNEAQ. The CDR3 coding sequence is TGTGCCAGCAGCCACCCCCGGGACAGCTCCTACGAGCAGTACTTC. It specifies CASSHPRDSSYEQYF.

V and J are TRBV12-3 or TRBV12-4 and TRBJ1-2; TRBD1 agrees at 12 bases. V lost 5 bases, J lost 5 bases, and 9 bases stayed unmatched. The CDR3 has 16 amino acids. As DNA, the CDR3 is TGTGCCAGCAGTCCGGGACAGGGGGCTTTGTTGTATGGCTACACCTTC. The encoded protein is CASSPGQGALLYGYTF.

The rearrangement links TRBV20-1 to TRBJ2-6; 10 nucleotides align to TRBD2. The CDR3 consists of 18 residues. With 3 bases clipped from V and 0 bases from J, the junction kept 8 bases outside the gene matches. Germline assignment: CDR1 DFQATT and CDR2 SNEGSKA (reference sequence). In nucleotides, the CDR3 is TGCAGTGCTAGCCCACTAGCGGGACTCCCCTCTGGGGCCAACGTCCTGACTTTC. Protein: CSASPLAGLPSGANVLTF.

The chain couples TRBV7-9 to TRBJ1-5; 10 bases agree with TRBD1. Per germline, CDR1 SEHNR and CDR2 FQNEAQ (reference sequence). V shed 5 bases, J shed 7 bases, and the junction held 5 bases outside the gene matches. This CDR3 has 14 amino acids. The CDR3, as DNA: TGTGCCAGCAGCCGGGGACAGGGGATCCAGCCCCAGCATTTT. Translation gives CASSRGQGIQPQHF.

This clonotype occurred a few times. The V gene is TRBV7-3, the J gene TRBJ2-3, with unresolved D. CDR1 SGHTA and CDR2 FQGTGA come from the germline V gene. V lost 5 bases and J lost 1, with 7 bases in between. The CDR3 is 13 amino acids. The CDR3 DNA reads as TGTGCCAGCAGCGTTCCAGGCACAGATACGCAGTATTTT. This gives the protein CASSVPGTDTQYF.

The V and J genes are TRBV12-3 or TRBV12-4 and TRBJ2-7; possibly TRBD1 for D (6 bases). Deletions cut 6 bases from V and 1 base from J, with 7 bases between. This CDR3 has 12 amino acids. Here the CDR3 reads CASRGASYEQYF. The CDR3 coding sequence is TGTGCCAGCAGGGGGGCGTCCTACGAGCAGTACTTC.

The chain carries TRBV3-1 and TRBJ2-7; D ambiguous. Germline V gene lookup returns CDR1 LGHDT and CDR2 YNNKEL (reference sequence). V was shortened by 1 base and J by 5 bases, with 9 bases between the two germline ends. This CDR3 has 13 residues. This CDR3 reads CASSQVRGHEQYF. As DNA, the CDR3 is TGTGCCAGCAGCCAAGTTCGAGGACACGAGCAGTACTTC.

The sample holds a few counts of this clonotype. In DNA form, the CDR3 reads TGTGCCAGCAGCTTATCCTTACAAGAGACCCAGTACTTC. This encodes CASSLSLQETQYF. This chain uses TRBV7-3 with TRBJ2-5; D gene uncertain. Germline V CDR1 and CDR2: SGHTA, FQGTGA. The CDR3 sequence is 13 residues long. The V and J ends lost 2 bases and 2 bases respectively, with 6 bases between them.